The present entry profiles one TCR beta chain with its context. The sample originates from a study of T cells after somatic rescue of genetic block. Sequenced by immunoSEQ multiplex PCR; TCRdb stores in-frame clones only, minus some. The data hold about 15,000 clones, with just over 70% observed a single time. CDR3 size: 15 residues. The germline CDR1 and CDR2 sequences are MNHNS and SASEGT. Germline trimming cut 3 bases from V and 6 bases from J; bases unmatched to any gene: 9. This clonotype was sampled from a man aged 18 to 35. The V gene is TRBV6-1, the J gene TRBJ2-3; the match to TRBD2 covers 7 bases. Specimen: peripheral blood mononuclear cells (PBMCs). The CDR3 bases are TGTGCCAGCAGTGACTATACCCTCGGGGGGGATACGCAGTATTTT. The encoded protein is CASSDYTLGGDTQYF.